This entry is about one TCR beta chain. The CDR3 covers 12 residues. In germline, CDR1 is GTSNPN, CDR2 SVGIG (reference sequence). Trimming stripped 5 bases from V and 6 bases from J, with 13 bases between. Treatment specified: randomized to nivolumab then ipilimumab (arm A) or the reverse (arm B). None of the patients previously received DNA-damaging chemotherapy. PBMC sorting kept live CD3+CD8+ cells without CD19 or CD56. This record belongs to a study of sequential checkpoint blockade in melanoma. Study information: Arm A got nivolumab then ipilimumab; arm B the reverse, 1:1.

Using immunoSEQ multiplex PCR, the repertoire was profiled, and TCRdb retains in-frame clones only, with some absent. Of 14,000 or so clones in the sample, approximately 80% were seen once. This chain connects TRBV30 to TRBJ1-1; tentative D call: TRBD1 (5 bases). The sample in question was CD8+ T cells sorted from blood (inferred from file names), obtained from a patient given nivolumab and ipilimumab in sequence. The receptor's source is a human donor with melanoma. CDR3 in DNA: TGTGCCTGGCAGGGTCTGGACCCTGAAGCTTTCTTT. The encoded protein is CAWQGLDPEAFF.